This TCR beta chain was found in a study of OX40 agonist ivuxolimab in advanced cancers. With baseline, cycle 4 day 1, and cycle 7 day 1 as timepoints, blood was sampled. Notes on the study in general: Patients with a partial response at 0.1-3.0 mg/kg had among the lowest clonal expansion.

Germline assignment: CDR1 MDHEN and CDR2 SYDVKM. V was clipped by 5 bases and J by 6 bases, with 19 bases between them. The CDR3 covers 15 residues. On this clone itself: No antigen is known for it.

The repertoire was sequenced with immunoSEQ multiplex PCR; TCRdb's copy has only in-frame clones and lacks some. The sample yields fewer than 100,000 clones, roughly 89% seen once. Sequenced here: CD4+ or CD8+ T cells sorted from blood, sampled in a trial of the OX40 agonist ivuxolimab. The chain combines TRBV28 with TRBJ1-1, with D perhaps matching TRBD1 (6 bases). The origin of this receptor is an adult with an advanced solid tumor such as melanoma, head and neck, liver or kidney cancer. The CDR3 DNA follows: TGTGCCAGCAGTGGGGGGCGTAGGTTAATTTCTGAAGCTTTCTTT. As protein: CASSGGRRLISEAFF. Full variable domain (rest looked up from reference TRBV28 and TRBJ1-1): DVKVTQSSRYLVKRTGEKVFLECVQDMDHENMFWYRQDPGLGLRLIYFSYDVKMKEKGDIPEGYSVSREKKERFSLILESASTNQTSMYLCASSGGRRLISEAFFGQGTRLTVV.